This T cell receptor beta chain was identified during a study of post-analysis software for immune sequencing data. Study-wide points: The study found significantly lower normalized Chao1 diversity in multiple sclerosis patients than in controls. TRBV5-6, TRBV5-1 and TRBV20-1 belonged to a set of roughly 5 TRBV segments that were more frequent in patients than controls.

Each TCR beta cDNA library carried unique molecular identifiers. cDNA molecules numbering roughly 0.5 million came from approximately 0.91 to 9.4 million T cells. TCRdb recomputed calls from the PCR reads with MiXCR, one row per CDR3 protein. The sample comprises fewer than 550,000 distinct CDR3 sequences, under 40% of which are singletons, and 6% rests with the top ten. With 5 bases clipped from V and 1 base from J, the junction kept 2 bases outside the gene matches. This CDR3 spans 16 amino acids. Germline CDR1 reads SEHNR; CDR2 reads FQNEAQ (reference sequence). Remarks on this clonotype: Antigen: not known.

The chain combines TRBV7-9 with TRBJ2-6; 10 bases align to TRBD1. The material sequenced was blood. The TCR was taken from a girl younger than 18 with multiple sclerosis. The DNA of the CDR3 is TGTGCCAGCAGCGGGGGACAGGGGTCTGGGGCCAACGTCCTGACTTTC. Translated: CASSGGQGSGANVLTF.